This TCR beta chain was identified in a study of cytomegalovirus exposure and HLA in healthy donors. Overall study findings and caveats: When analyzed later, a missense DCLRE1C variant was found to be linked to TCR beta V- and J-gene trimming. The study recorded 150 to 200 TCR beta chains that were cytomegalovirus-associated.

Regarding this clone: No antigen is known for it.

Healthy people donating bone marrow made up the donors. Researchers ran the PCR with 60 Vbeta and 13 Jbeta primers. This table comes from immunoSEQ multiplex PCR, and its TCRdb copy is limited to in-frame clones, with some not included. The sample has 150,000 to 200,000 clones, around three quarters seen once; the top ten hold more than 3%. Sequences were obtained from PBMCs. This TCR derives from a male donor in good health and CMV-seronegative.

The DNA for the CDR3 is TGTGCCAGCGAGCCTTACTCCTACAATGAGCAGTTCTTC. Protein product: CASEPYSYNEQFF. The V and J genes are TRBV9 and TRBJ2-1, with D unclear. Germline V lookup: CDR1 SGDLS, CDR2 YYNGEE. The V gene lost 7 bases and the J gene lost 0 bases, with 8 bases spanning the gap. The CDR3 has 13 residues.